This is a list of T cell receptor beta chains from one sample in a study of blood T cell repertoires in COVID-19. This table comes from immunoSEQ multiplex PCR, and its TCRdb copy is limited to in-frame clones, with some not included. This sample yields 300,000 to 350,000 clones, of which 90% are seen a single time; around 6.8% belongs to the top ten. Sequencing was carried out using peripheral blood. Receptor source: a woman in her twenties or thirties with COVID-19, enrolled during active disease. Each CDR3 is given with its conserved first and last residue. A D gene is named only where the DNA matches it firmly. The size of a clone is reported for some rows only, either as once, few or many, or as a class for expanded clones.

J | D | V | size | CDR3 | DNA
TRBJ2-2 | . | TRBV13 | . | CASSSRLVGPNTGELFF | TGTGCCAGCAGCTCCAGACTAGTCGGACCGAACACCGGGGAGCTGTTTTTT
TRBJ2-3 | TRBD2 | TRBV19 | . | CASSLEGLAGDPQYF | TGTGCCAGTAGTCTAGAAGGACTAGCGGGAGACCCGCAGTATTTT
TRBJ2-7 | . | TRBV6-5 | . | CASSLGRGSYEQYF | TGTGCCAGCAGCTTAGGACGGGGCTCCTACGAGCAGTACTTC
TRBJ2-7 | TRBD1 | TRBV2 | . | CASKGLQGANNEQYF | TGTGCCAGTAAGGGCCTACAGGGGGCGAACAACGAGCAGTACTTC
TRBJ1-2 | . | TRBV7-2 | . | CASSPGVGAGYGYTF | TGTGCCAGCAGTCCGGGGGTGGGCGCGGGCTATGGCTACACCTTC
TRBJ1-1 | . | TRBV20-1 | . | CSASREGTNTEAFF | TGCAGTGCTAGTCGGGAAGGTACGAACACTGAAGCTTTCTTT
TRBJ1-5 | . | TRBV3-1/TRBV3-2 | . | CASSQDYGHGGNQPQHF | TGTGCCAGCAGCCAAGATTACGGTCACGGGGGGAATCAGCCCCAGCATTTT
TRBJ2-7 | . | TRBV11-2 | . | CASSLVLGGEQYF | TGTGCCAGCAGCTTAGTATTAGGGGGTGAGCAGTACTTC
TRBJ1-2 | . | TRBV29-1 | once | CSVAAVYGYTF | TGCAGCGTTGCGGCGGTATATGGCTACACCTTC
TRBJ2-7 | TRBD2 | TRBV19 | . | CASRTAGAYEQYF | TGTGCCAGTAGAACAGCGGGGGCCTACGAGCAGTACTTC
TRBJ2-2 | TRBD1 | TRBV19 | . | CASSIPRGRAGELFF | TGTGCCAGTAGTATTCCCAGGGGGCGGGCCGGGGAGCTGTTTTTT
TRBJ2-7 | . | TRBV28 | . | CASREGPGPYEQYF | TGTGCCAGCAGGGAGGGGCCTGGGCCCTACGAGCAGTACTTC
TRBJ2-4 | TRBD2 | TRBV14 | . | CASSQVGGAKNIQYF | TGTGCCAGCAGCCAAGTGGGAGGGGCCAAAAACATTCAGTACTTC
TRBJ1-3 | . | TRBV28 | . | CASSPMTGRSGNTIYF | TGTGCCAGCAGTCCGATGACAGGTCGCTCTGGAAACACCATATATTTT
TRBJ2-2 | TRBD1 | TRBV12-5 | . | CASGPGQGAGGELFF | TGTGCTAGTGGTCCCGGACAGGGGGCAGGCGGGGAGCTGTTTTTT
TRBJ1-5 | . | TRBV2 | . | CASSFQGLSNQPQHF | TGTGCCAGCAGTTTTCAGGGGTTGAGCAATCAGCCCCAGCATTTT
TRBJ2-1 | . | TRBV6-1 | . | CASSYTSAEQFF | TGTGCCAGCAGTTATACCAGCGCCGAGCAGTTCTTC
TRBJ2-7 | TRBD1 | TRBV6-6 | . | CASSYPGTGPDEQYF | TGTGCCAGCAGTTATCCCGGGACAGGGCCCGACGAGCAGTACTTC
TRBJ2-1 | . | TRBV7-3 | . | CASSLRPGRSSYNEQFF | TGTGCCAGCAGCTTAAGGCCGGGGAGGAGCTCCTACAATGAGCAGTTCTTC
TRBJ1-2 | . | TRBV27 | few | CASSFGKGVGGYTF | TGTGCCAGCAGTTTCGGAAAGGGGGTCGGTGGCTACACCTTC
TRBJ2-7 | TRBD2 | TRBV9 | . | CASSVGASGSYEQYF | TGTGCCAGCAGCGTAGGGGCTAGCGGGAGCTACGAGCAGTACTTC
TRBJ2-5 | TRBD2 | TRBV7-2 | once | CASSLVPGWGGQETQYF | TGTGCCAGCAGCTTAGTCCCCGGGTGGGGGGGCCAAGAGACCCAGTACTTC
TRBJ1-2 | TRBD1 | TRBV4-1 | . | CASSHPGQVEGYTF | TGCGCCAGCAGCCACCCGGGACAGGTAGAAGGCTACACCTTC
TRBJ1-1 | TRBD1 | TRBV25-1 | . | CASSELTGGANTEAFF | TGTGCCAGCAGTGAACTTACAGGGGGCGCGAACACTGAAGCTTTCTTT
TRBJ2-7 | . | TRBV5-1 | . | CASSHNREGEQYF | TGCGCCAGCAGCCATAACAGGGAAGGCGAGCAGTACTTC
TRBJ2-2 | . | TRBV5-1 | . | CASSLGGTRELFF | TGCGCCAGCAGCTTGGGGGGCACCCGGGAGCTGTTTTTT
TRBJ2-1 | . | TRBV28 | . | CASSPISGLSSYNEQFF | TGTGCCAGCAGTCCCATAAGCGGACTAAGCTCCTACAATGAGCAGTTCTTC
TRBJ1-3 | . | TRBV7-9 | . | CASSSDRNSGNTIYF | TGTGCCAGCAGTTCGGACAGAAACTCTGGAAACACCATATATTTT
TRBJ1-2 | TRBD1 | TRBV9 | . | CASSREQGRNYGYTF | TGTGCCAGCAGCAGAGAACAGGGGAGGAACTATGGCTACACCTTC
TRBJ2-2 | . | TRBV21-1 | . | CASPGEGRKGELFF | TGTGCCAGCCCTGGCGAGGGGAGGAAAGGGGAGCTGTTTTTT
TRBJ2-7 | TRBD2 | TRBV6-5 | . | CASFAGVLPYEQYF | TGTGCCAGCTTTGCGGGGGTTCTCCCCTACGAGCAGTACTTC
TRBJ1-1 | TRBD1 | TRBV5-1 | . | CASSLQGVDTEAFF | TGCGCCAGCAGTTTACAGGGGGTGGACACTGAAGCTTTCTTT
TRBJ2-1 | TRBD2 | TRBV12-5 | . | CASGLVRGISYNEQFF | TGTGCTAGTGGTTTGGTGCGGGGGATCTCCTACAATGAGCAGTTCTTC
TRBJ1-2 | . | TRBV15 | . | CATSRDGAEGQGYTF | TGTGCCACCAGCAGAGATGGGGCGGAGGGGCAGGGCTACACCTTC
TRBJ2-1 | TRBD2 | TRBV4-3 | . | CASSQDRSGSPYNEQFF | TGCGCCAGCAGCCAAGACAGGAGCGGGAGCCCCTACAATGAGCAGTTCTTC
TRBJ1-2 | TRBD1 | TRBV9 | . | CASSVGFDRVTNYGYTF | TGTGCCAGCAGCGTAGGGTTTGACAGGGTAACTAACTATGGCTACACCTTC
TRBJ2-1 | . | TRBV28 | . | CASSLSGSSYNEQFF | TGTGCCAGCAGTTTATCCGGGAGCTCCTACAATGAGCAGTTCTTC
TRBJ1-5 | . | TRBV11-2 | . | CASSLDRRNQPQHF | TGTGCCAGCAGCTTAGATAGGAGAAATCAGCCCCAGCATTTT
TRBJ1-2 | TRBD1 | TRBV5-1 | once | CASSLDRGYGYTF | TGCGCCAGCAGCCTAGACAGGGGCTATGGCTACACCTTC
TRBJ2-2 | TRBD2 | TRBV18 | . | CASSPSASGSTGELFF | TGTGCCAGCTCACCATCGGCTAGCGGGAGCACCGGGGAGCTGTTTTTT
TRBJ2-7 | TRBD2 | TRBV7-2 | . | CASSLATSGSRYEQYF | TGTGCCAGCAGCTTAGCTACTAGCGGGAGTAGGTACGAGCAGTACTTC
TRBJ2-5 | TRBD1 | TRBV28 | . | CASKPGQVGETQYF | TGTGCCAGCAAGCCGGGACAGGTCGGAGAGACCCAGTACTTC
TRBJ2-2 | TRBD2 | TRBV15 | . | CATSRGAGGDGELFF | TGTGCCACCAGCAGAGGAGCGGGAGGGGACGGGGAGCTGTTTTTT
TRBJ2-6 | TRBD1 | TRBV7-2 | . | CASSGQGSGANVLTF | TGTGCCAGCAGCGGACAGGGATCTGGGGCCAACGTCCTGACTTTC
TRBJ1-5 | . | TRBV5-3 | . | CARSQDRENQPQHF | TGTGCCAGAAGTCAAGACCGGGAAAATCAGCCCCAGCATTTT
TRBJ2-7 | . | TRBV5-1 | . | CASSLVQGGGEQYF | TGCGCCAGCAGCTTGGTCCAGGGGGGTGGCGAGCAGTACTTC
TRBJ2-3 | . | TRBV11-2 | . | CASSLGGRDTDTQYF | TGTGCCAGCAGCTTAGGGGGCAGGGATACAGATACGCAGTATTTT
TRBJ2-7 | . | TRBV14 | . | CASSHSRGQGGIYEQYF | TGTGCCAGCAGCCATTCCAGAGGGCAGGGAGGAATCTACGAGCAGTACTTC
TRBJ2-3 | . | TRBV14 | . | CASSQGGRGWTDTQYF | TGTGCCAGCAGCCAAGGAGGCAGGGGATGGACAGATACGCAGTATTTT
TRBJ2-7 | . | TRBV5-1 | . | CASSMAEEQYF | TGCGCCAGCAGCATGGCGGAGGAGCAGTACTTC
TRBJ1-4 | TRBD1 | TRBV4-1 | . | CASSFRQGGRANEKLFF | TGCGCCAGCAGCTTCCGACAGGGAGGACGGGCTAATGAAAAACTGTTTTTT
TRBJ2-2 | . | TRBV4-3 | once | CASSQVRANTGELFF | TGCGCCAGCAGCCAAGTCAGGGCCAACACCGGGGAGCTGTTTTTT
TRBJ1-1 | . | TRBV20-1 | . | CSASIPEGAFF | TGCAGTGCTAGCATCCCGGAGGGAGCTTTCTTT
TRBJ1-4 | . | TRBV9 | once | CASSSLGDNEKLFF | TGTGCCAGCAGCTCCCTCGGGGATAATGAAAAACTGTTTTTT
TRBJ2-5 | TRBD1 | TRBV4-1 | . | CASSQTDRGERETQYF | TGCGCCAGCAGCCAAACTGACAGGGGAGAGCGAGAGACCCAGTACTTC
TRBJ1-5 | . | TRBV4-2 | . | CASSPRDSNQPQHF | TGTGCCAGCAGCCCCAGGGATAGCAATCAGCCCCAGCATTTT
TRBJ1-5 | . | TRBV7-8 | . | CASSLAGQPQHF | TGTGCCAGCAGCTTAGCGGGCCAGCCCCAGCATTTT
TRBJ2-7 | TRBD2 | TRBV5-4 | . | CASSAPGGYEQYF | TGTGCCAGCAGCGCCCCGGGGGGTTACGAGCAGTACTTC
TRBJ1-2 | . | TRBV6-6 | . | CASSYGGDYGYTF | TGTGCCAGCAGTTACGGGGGGGACTATGGCTACACCTTC